This TCR beta chain was recorded in a study of graft-versus-host responses after intestinal transplantation (dated by TCRdb to the early 2020s). For context, the study as a whole: Multivisceral, liver-intestinal, or isolated intestinal transplants were received by the recipients. The cohort enrolled roughly 25 intestinal transplant recipients including one retransplant, and a few patients lacking pretransplant specimens were excluded. To identify alloreactive clones, pre-transplant mixed lymphocyte reaction products were sequenced and compared with unstimulated pre-transplant donor and recipient T cells. Every recipient was given anti-thymocyte globulin induction, followed by around three years of maintenance tacrolimus and steroids. Bulk TCR-beta CDR3 sequencing was used to track graft-versus-host and host-versus-graft alloreactive T cell clones in the graft, circulation and bone marrow after intestinal transplantation. Rather than going through the commercial service, samples from three later patients were sequenced in-house on an Illumina MiSeq and processed with MiXCR. A peak of at least 4% donor T cells among recipient peripheral blood mononuclear cells was the definition used for donor T cell macrochimerism. The paper's findings and limits, for the study overall: The conclusions were limited by the relatively low number and heterogeneity of the intestinal transplant patients. Early after transplant, declines in HvG clones were associated with peak levels of circulating GvH clones. High GvH to HvG T cell clonal ratios were observed in the allografts of patients with donor T cell macrochimerism. GvH clones turned up in recipient bone marrow, with some appearing earlier in ileal mucosa or blood, a pattern consistent with an intestinal mucosal origin.

The sample's time point label, decoded: cells obtained before transplantation from donor or recipient. CD3+CD4+ and CD3+CD8+ populations were FACS-sorted from unstimulated pre-transplant donor and recipient cells taken from spleen or lymph nodes. The library relied on the immunoSEQ multiplex PCR assay. For most patients, genomic DNA was isolated with the Qiagen DNeasy Blood and Tissue Kit and sent frozen to Adaptive Biotechnologies for TCR sequencing. For most patients, high-throughput TCR-beta CDR3 sequencing of genomic DNA was performed by Adaptive Biotechnologies. On the authors' methods: Adaptive's ImmunoSEQ software was the source of the TCR sequencing data for around 20 patients, while three other patients were processed with MiXCR and VDJtools. CD4 versus CD8 sorting errors were corrected by removing sequences found in both subsets at a frequency ratio below 5:1. CDR3 nucleotide sequences shared between donor and recipient were removed because their origin could not be assigned. At least 2-fold expansion over unstimulated cells and a minimum CFSE-low frequency of 0.002% (template counts) or 0.001% (read counts) were required for clones to be classified as alloreactive. Clones detected in sequenced pre-transplant spleen, lymph node, or MLR CFSE-low populations of the donor or recipient were defined as mappable. Cumulative frequency of alloreactive clones was calculated as a percentage of all sequences weighted by copy number. TCRdb retrieved this table from immuneACCESS and kept in-frame rearrangements only. Not all clones are present; in checked studies, unresolved V genes account for under half, and no reason is known for the remainder. V and J calls and clone size are given by that table; D and trimming were obtained from the DNA. The table for this sample lists 100,000 or so clones; 91% of them were counted only once. In total, the top ten clones hold over 0.15% of the sample.

Per the germline V gene, KGHSH is the CDR1 and LQKENI is the CDR2. V is cut back by 1 base and J by 8 bases, with 5 bases in the junction unmatched. From the cysteine through the phenylalanine, the CDR3 covers 14 amino acids. Just CDR3 DNA is preserved here, 42 bases in frame from base 1. This clone was recorded once. The antigen it recognizes is unknown. The record has no base qualities; no much larger clone is one base away. This clonotype was sampled from a human donor who was the organ donor for an intestinal transplant. The sequences come from unstimulated CD4+ T cells sorted from spleen or lymph node cells, collected before transplant. Recombination linked TRBV18 to TRBJ2-4, with TRBD2 matching 7 junction bases. This receptor has the CDR3 CASSPQTSFDIQYF. The DNA sequence is given as TGTGCCAGCTCACCACAGACTAGCTTCGACATTCAGTACTTC.